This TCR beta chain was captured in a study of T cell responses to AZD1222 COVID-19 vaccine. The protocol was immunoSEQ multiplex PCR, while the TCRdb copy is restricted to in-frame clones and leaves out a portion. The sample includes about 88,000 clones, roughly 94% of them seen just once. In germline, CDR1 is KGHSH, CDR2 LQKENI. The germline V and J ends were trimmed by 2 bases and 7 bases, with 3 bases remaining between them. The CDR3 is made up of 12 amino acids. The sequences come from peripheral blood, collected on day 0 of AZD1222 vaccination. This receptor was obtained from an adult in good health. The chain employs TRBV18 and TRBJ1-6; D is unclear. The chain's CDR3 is CASSPGNSPLHF. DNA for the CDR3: TGTGCCAGCTCACCAGGGAATTCACCCCTCCACTTT.